Listed here are 21 T cell receptor beta chains from one sample, sequenced in a study of blood T cell repertoires in COVID-19. The data were produced by immunoSEQ multiplex PCR, yet TCRdb's version contains in-frame clones alone and is incomplete. The sample lists some 180,000 clones; around nine tenths were seen once. Sequencing was done on a sample of peripheral blood. These receptor sequences come from a man in his forties or fifties with COVID-19, enrolled during active disease.

The gene calls are TRBV19 and TRBJ1-1; no firm D call. The CDR3 loop spans 14 amino acids. Germline V gene data show CDR1 as LNHDA and CDR2 as SQIVND (reference sequence). V was trimmed by 6 bases and J by 4 bases, leaving 15 bases between them. DNA for the CDR3: TGTGCCAGTAGACACGGAGGGAGCGGCACTGAAGCTTTCTTT. Translated: CASRHGGSGTEAFF.

J is TRBJ1-1 and V is TRBV6-5; weak D call: TRBD1 (6 bases). The CDR3 loop spans 13 amino acids. The V end was cut by 9 bases, the J end by 1 base, with 12 bases between. Germline V gives CDR1 MNHEY, CDR2 SVGAGI. The CDR3 protein is CASRTDTNTEAFF. The CDR3 bases are TGTGCCAGTCGGACAGACACGAACACTGAAGCTTTCTTT.

This chain uses TRBV5-8 with TRBJ2-5; D perhaps matches TRBD2 (6 bases). Trimming shortened V by 0 bases and J by 2 bases, and 8 bases separated the two germline ends. The CDR3 covers 14 residues. CDR1 and CDR2 from the germline V gene are SGHTS and YDEGEE. CDR3 DNA: TGTGCCAGCAGCTTGGGGCTAGCGCAAGAGACCCAGTACTTC. This encodes CASSLGLAQETQYF.

This chain joins TRBV10-2 and TRBJ2-1, with 7 bases that match TRBD2. The CDR3 contains 15 residues. V lost 6 bases, J lost 0 bases, and 5 bases stayed unmatched. Per the germline V gene, CDR1 is WSHSY and CDR2 is SAAADI. CDR3 DNA sequence: TGCGCCAGCAGGGAACAGCGGGGCTCCTACAATGAGCAGTTCTTC. Protein: CASREQRGSYNEQFF.

This clone is a singleton in its sample. V and J are TRBV7-2 and TRBJ1-2; 8 bases match TRBD1. The ends lost 5 bases at V and 4 bases at J; junction bases unmatched: 9. The CDR3 is 15 residues long. Germline CDR1 and CDR2: SGHTA and FQGNSA. As DNA, the CDR3 is TGTGCCAGCAGCATTACAGGGGGAGGTGGCTATGGCTACACCTTC. This gives the protein CASSITGGGGYGYTF.

The chain employs TRBV3-1 (or the pseudogene TRBV3-2) and TRBJ1-2; 7 bases map to TRBD1. This CDR3 has 13 residues. Losses at the gene ends were 4 bases for V and 6 bases for J; bases not matched to a gene: 5. The germline V gene encodes CDR1 LGHDT and CDR2 YNNKEL (reference sequence). The CDR3 loop reads CASSPTGWNGYTF. The CDR3 region has the DNA TGTGCCAGCAGCCCGACAGGGTGGAATGGCTACACCTTC.

This sequence joins TRBV24-1 and TRBJ2-3; D unresolved. The CDR3 spans 18 residues. V lost 0 bases and J lost 1, with 16 bases in between. CDR1 is KGHDR and CDR2 is SFDVKD in the germline V gene. CDR3 residues: CATSDLKSEVTRTDTQYF. The CDR3 nucleotides read TGTGCCACCAGTGATTTGAAAAGCGAAGTTACCCGCACAGATACGCAGTATTTT.

V and J are TRBV18 and TRBJ1-2, with D tentatively TRBD1 (5 bases). Trimming shortened V by 1 base and J by 3 bases, and 15 bases separated the two germline ends. The length of the CDR3 is 16 residues. Per the germline V gene, CDR1 is KGHSH and CDR2 is LQKENI. CDR3 DNA sequence: TGTGCCAGCTCACCACTCAACACAGAAGGGGACTATGGCTACACCTTC. Translating gives CASSPLNTEGDYGYTF.

The chain links TRBV5-1 to TRBJ2-1; 11 bases agree with TRBD1. V gave up 4 bases and J gave up 4 bases; unmatched junction bases: 4. This CDR3 has 15 amino acids. Germline-derived CDR1 and CDR2 are SGHRS and YFSETQ. CDR3 nucleotides: TGCGCCAGCAGCGCCGGGACAGGGGGTTACAATGAGCAGTTCTTC. Translated: CASSAGTGGYNEQFF. The full variable domain, completed using reference TRBV5-1 and TRBJ2-1, is KAGVTQTPRYLIKTRGQQVTLSCSPISGHRSVSWYQQTPGQGLQFLFEYFSETQRNKGNFPGRFSGRQFSNSRSEMNVSTLELGDSALYLCASSAGTGGYNEQFFGPGTRLTVL.

The chain is built from TRBV12-3 or TRBV12-4 and TRBJ2-7; D ambiguous. The CDR3 sequence is 12 residues long. Between the trimmed V and J ends, which lost 1 base and 6 bases, there was a span of 7 bases. CDR3 residues: CASSLVVSEQYF. The CDR3 DNA is TGTGCCAGCAGTTTAGTAGTATCCGAGCAGTACTTC.

This clone was recorded a few times. The chain joins TRBV9 to TRBJ1-1, with a tentative D call TRBD1 (6 bases). The CDR3 spans 14 residues. CDR1 is SGDLS and CDR2 is YYNGEE in the germline V gene. V lost 3 bases to trimming and J lost 5 bases, with 14 bases between them. CDR3 in amino acids: CASSAHTGRTEAFF. Written as DNA, the CDR3 is TGTGCCAGCAGCGCCCATACAGGGCGGACTGAAGCTTTCTTT.

This chain connects TRBV4-3 to TRBJ1-1; D might be TRBD1 (6 bases). CDR3 length: 13 amino acids. In germline, CDR1 is LGHNA, CDR2 YSLEER. V dropped 3 bases and J dropped 6 bases, with 11 bases sitting between them. The CDR3, as DNA: TGCGCCAGCAGCCACGGGGGGCGGGCTGAAGCTTTCTTT. Amino acid sequence: CASSHGGRAEAFF.

This clone was seen a single time. The chain joins TRBV19 to TRBJ2-3; possible D gene TRBD2, 6 bases. Germline V gives CDR1 LNHDA, CDR2 SQIVND (reference sequence). CDR3 length equals 16 residues. The V and J ends lost 5 bases and 4 bases respectively, with 19 bases between them. The CDR3 spells CASSPGLKNVPDTQYF. The CDR3 nucleotides read TGTGCCAGTAGTCCCGGACTAAAGAACGTACCAGATACGCAGTATTTT. Complete variable domain (other parts from reference TRBV19 and TRBJ2-3): DGGITQSPKYLFRKEGQNVTLSCEQNLNHDAMYWYRQDPGQGLRLIYYSQIVNDFQKGDIAEGYSVSREKKESFPLTVTSAQKNPTAFYLCASSPGLKNVPDTQYFGPGTRLTVL.

CDR3 sequence (DNA): TGTGCCAGCAGCTGGGACAGTTATAGCAATCAGCCCCAGCATTTT. It specifies CASSWDSYSNQPQHF. The chain couples TRBV28 to TRBJ1-5; 7 bases are a match to TRBD1. V was pared by 6 bases and J by 0 bases, with 5 bases of the junction left unmatched. Germline assignment: CDR1 MDHEN and CDR2 SYDVKM. This CDR3 has 15 residues.

The gene calls are TRBV11-3 and TRBJ2-2; no reliable D call. In germline, CDR1 is SGHNT, CDR2 YENEEA. Trimming cost V 2 bases and J 4 bases, with 5 bases left between them. The CDR3 sequence is 13 residues long. The CDR3, as DNA: TGTGCCAGCAGCTTACACTTCACCGGGGAGCTGTTTTTT. Amino acids: CASSLHFTGELFF. Variable domain in full (rest from reference TRBV11-3 and TRBJ2-2): EAGVVQSPRYKIIEKKQPVAFWCNPISGHNTLYWYLQNLGQGPELLIRYENEEAVDDSQLPKDRFSAERLKGVDSTLKIQPAELGDSAVYLCASSLHFTGELFFGEGSRLTVL.

The chain employs TRBV6-5 and TRBJ2-1, with 9 bases matching TRBD2. The CDR3 loop spans 15 amino acids. V lost 5 bases to trimming and J lost 5 bases; unmatched junction nucleotides: 7. CDR1 MNHEY and CDR2 SVGAGI come from the germline V gene. CDR3 sequence reads: CASSRLAGFDNEQFF. Here the CDR3 DNA reads TGTGCCAGCAGTAGGCTAGCGGGGTTTGACAATGAGCAGTTCTTC.

Only one count was recorded for this clone. The chain recombines TRBV5-1 with TRBJ1-1; D remains ambiguous. V was trimmed by 3 bases and J by 0 bases, leaving 12 bases between them. The germline gives CDR1 SGHRS, CDR2 YFSETQ. This CDR3 is 15 amino acids long. CDR3 amino acids: CASSSSPDLNTEAFF. CDR3 nucleotides: TGCGCCAGCAGCTCCAGTCCGGACTTGAACACTGAAGCTTTCTTT.

The chain links TRBV5-4 to TRBJ2-6; no clear D gene. Trimming left V 1 base short and J 2 bases short, with 10 bases between. The CDR3 is made up of 16 amino acids. Germline CDR1 is SGHNT and CDR2 is YYREEE (reference sequence). The chain's CDR3 is CASSLYRSAGANVLTF. The DNA of the CDR3 is TGTGCCAGCAGCTTGTATCGGTCGGCTGGGGCCAACGTCCTGACTTTC.

The chain couples TRBV25-1 to TRBJ2-1; TRBD2 is a possible D gene (6 bases). The V end lost 5 bases, the J end lost 0 bases, and 11 bases lay between the germline ends. The CDR3 contains 15 residues. Per the germline V gene, CDR1 is MGHDK and CDR2 is SYGVNS. In DNA, the CDR3 is TGTGCCAGCAGTCGGGACGGGAGCTCCTACAATGAGCAGTTCTTC. It encodes CASSRDGSSYNEQFF.

V and J are TRBV19 and TRBJ2-1; 7 bases line up with TRBD2. The CDR3 spans 14 residues. The junction had 6 bases not matched to a gene; V was cut back by 10 bases and J by 0 bases. CDR1 is LNHDA, CDR2 SQIVND, per germline (reference sequence). CDR3 residues: CATGGGSSYNEQFF. CDR3 coding DNA: TGTGCCACCGGCGGGGGTAGCTCCTACAATGAGCAGTTCTTC.

This CDR3 reads CASSQRDRVYEQYF. The CDR3 DNA reads TGTGCCAGCAGCCAGAGGGACAGGGTCTACGAGCAGTACTTC. V is TRBV7-8 and J is TRBJ2-7, with 9 bases that match TRBD1. The junction had 5 bases not matched to a gene; V was cut back by 5 bases and J by 3 bases. This CDR3 is 14 amino acids long. Germline CDR1 reads SGHVS; CDR2 reads FQNEAQ.